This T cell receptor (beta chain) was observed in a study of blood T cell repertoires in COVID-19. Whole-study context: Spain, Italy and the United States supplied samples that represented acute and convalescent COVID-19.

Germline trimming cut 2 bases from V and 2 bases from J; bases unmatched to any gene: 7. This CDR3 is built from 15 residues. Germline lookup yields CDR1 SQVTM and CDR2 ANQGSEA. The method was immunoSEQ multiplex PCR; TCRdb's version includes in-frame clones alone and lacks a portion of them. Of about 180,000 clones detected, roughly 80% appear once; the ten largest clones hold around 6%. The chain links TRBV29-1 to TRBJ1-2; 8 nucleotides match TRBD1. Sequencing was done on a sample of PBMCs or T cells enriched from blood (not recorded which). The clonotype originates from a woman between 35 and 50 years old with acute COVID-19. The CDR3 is CSVESVRTGNYGYTF. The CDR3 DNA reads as TGCAGCGTTGAATCGGTCAGGACAGGGAACTATGGCTACACCTTC.